The T cell receptor beta chain described here comes from a study of blood T cell repertoires in COVID-19. Background on the study: Recovered status applied to Cohort 3 donors who had two consecutive negative PCRs. It also applied to those with clearance or with symptom resolution.

Germline V gene sequence: CDR1 SGHTA, CDR2 FQGNSA. CDR3 length: 13 residues. V lost 3 bases and J 7 bases, leaving 12 bases between the germline ends. The method was immunoSEQ multiplex PCR; TCRdb's version includes in-frame clones alone and lacks a portion of them. The sample comprises 330,000 or so clones, 70% to 90% of which are singletons, and approximately 1.9% rests with the top ten. Participant age was roughly 18 to 95 years, and participants resided in 20 to 30 US areas. The chain is built from TRBV7-2 and TRBJ2-5; D remains ambiguous. The sample comprised PBMCs or T cells enriched from blood (not recorded which). The sequence derives from a man aged 40-50 years in a cohort exposed to, infected with or recovered from COVID-19 (not recorded which). DNA for the CDR3: TGTGCCAGCAGCTTCCGGAGCCCCGGGACCCAGTACTTC. Protein product: CASSFRSPGTQYF.